The present T cell receptor beta chain was sequenced within a study of blood T cell repertoires in COVID-19. Study context: Acute and convalescent COVID-19 samples came from the United States, Italy and Spain. PBMCs, B-cell-depleted T cells, or T cells were the source of the cDNA or gDNA that made up the material.

Seattle's cohort entered during active infection and was followed longitudinally. The authors' processing: Reference gene primers were amplified, and this amplification served to estimate nucleated cell counts. Sequencing was performed with immunoSEQ multiplex PCR; in TCRdb, only in-frame clones are kept and a portion is missing. V and J calls and clone size are given by that table; D and trimming were obtained from the DNA. The sample yields roughly 58,000 clones, over 75% seen once. Per the germline V gene, CDR1 is SGDLS and CDR2 is YYNGEE. With V trimmed by 4 bases and J by 1 base, 10 bases remained unmatched. CDR3 length equals 16 residues.

Sequenced: peripheral blood. The receptor was isolated from a man aged 55-75 years with COVID-19, enrolled during active disease. The rearrangement joins TRBV9 to TRBJ2-7; 8 bases fit TRBD1. CDR3 sequence reads: CASSPQADRASYEQYF. The CDR3 nucleotides are TGTGCCAGCAGCCCTCAAGCGGACAGGGCTTCCTACGAGCAGTACTTC.